The T cell receptor beta chain under discussion was sequenced for a study of vaccination and CD4 T cells after COVID-19. Germline CDR1 is KGHDR and CDR2 is SFDVKD. CDR3 length equals 12 residues. V lost 9 bases and J 6 bases, leaving 13 bases between the germline ends. As regards this clonotype: No antigen is known for it.

The treatment was: roughly 10-day PBMC culture with coronavirus spike peptide pools or control peptides (ViraFEST assay). Dates of positive PCR ran from March to December 2020, before US Alpha, Beta and Delta variants. Culture of around 2 million PBMCs per well took place with approximately 9 IU/ml IL-2 and roughly 9.5 ug/ml peptide pools. With the Oncomine TCR Beta short-read assay, DNA from cultured CD4+ T cells was sequenced. From the PCR reads, TCRdb called clonotypes with MiXCR, one entry per CDR3 protein. This sample has 15,000 to 20,000 distinct CDR3 sequences, with around 68% found just once.

The source of this sequence is a human donor who had recovered from COVID-19. This sequence joins TRBV24-1 and TRBJ1-1, with D possibly being TRBD1 (6 bases). The sequencing sample was made of CD4+ T cells from blood, cultured in vitro. CDR3 amino acids: CATGKGDAEAFF. The CDR3 nucleotides are TGTGCCACCGGTAAGGGGGACGCTGAAGCTTTCTTT.